Here is one TCR beta chain with its context. Its antigen is unknown. Trimming removed 3 bases from V and 2 bases from J; junction bases left unmatched: 3. Germline CDR1 is SGHRS and CDR2 is YFSETQ. This CDR3 has 14 amino acids. These data are taken from a study of beta chain features in type 1 diabetes. Study-wide background: Across every sample, 100 million to 130 million sorted cells were examined in total.

Study outcomes and limitations: All four CD4+ subsets of Type 1 diabetes patients contained TCRB CDR3s that were moderately but significantly shorter. In the patient group, naive, central memory and Treg TCRB repertoires seemed more alike than in the healthy donor group.

All of the isolated RNA was reverse transcribed, so expressed TCRB transcripts were sequenced. Here immunoSEQ multiplex PCR was the method, and the copy in TCRdb shows in-frame clones only, minus some. The sample holds under 300,000 clones, roughly 14% seen once. The authors sorted CD4+ naive, central memory, regulatory and stem cell-like memory cells via CD45RO/CCR7/CD25/CD127/CD95/CD27. The sequenced sample consisted of naive CD4+ T cells from blood. This TCR derives from a man aged 25-45 years with type 1 diabetes. The chain links TRBV5-1 to TRBJ2-7; 9 nucleotides align to TRBD1. The CDR3 loop is CASSSGTGTYEQYF. The CDR3 nucleotides are TGCGCCAGCAGCTCCGGGACAGGGACCTACGAGCAGTACTTC.